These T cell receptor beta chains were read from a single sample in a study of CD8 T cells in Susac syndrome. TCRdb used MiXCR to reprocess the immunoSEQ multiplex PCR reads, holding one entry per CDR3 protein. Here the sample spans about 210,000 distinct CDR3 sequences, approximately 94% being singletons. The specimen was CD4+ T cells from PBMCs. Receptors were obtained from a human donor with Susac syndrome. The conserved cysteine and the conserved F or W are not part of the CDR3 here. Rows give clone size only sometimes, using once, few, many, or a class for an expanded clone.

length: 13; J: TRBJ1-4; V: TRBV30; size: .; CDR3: AWSGGRGTNEKLF
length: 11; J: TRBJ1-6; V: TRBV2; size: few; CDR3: ASSEQGRSPLH
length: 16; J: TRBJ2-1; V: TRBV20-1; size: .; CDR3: SATTSSGGAGSYNEQF
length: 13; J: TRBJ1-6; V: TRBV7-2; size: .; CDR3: ASSLGPGDNSPLH
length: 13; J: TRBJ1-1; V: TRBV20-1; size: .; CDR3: SARDRDRGNTEAF
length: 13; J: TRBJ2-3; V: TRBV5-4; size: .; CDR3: ASSLGGQSTDTQY
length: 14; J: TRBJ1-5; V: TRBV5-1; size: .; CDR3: ASSLGSGDSNQPQH
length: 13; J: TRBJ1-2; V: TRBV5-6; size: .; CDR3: ASSSLGQALGSYT
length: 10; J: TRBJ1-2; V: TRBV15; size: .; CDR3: ATSREQGPQT
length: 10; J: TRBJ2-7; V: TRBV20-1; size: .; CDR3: SATDVSYEQY
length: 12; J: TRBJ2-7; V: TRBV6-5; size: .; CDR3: ASRTAESIYEQY
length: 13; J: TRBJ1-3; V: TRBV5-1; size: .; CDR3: ASSTRTGSGNTIY
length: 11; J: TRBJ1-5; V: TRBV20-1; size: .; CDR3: SAGAGGDQPQH
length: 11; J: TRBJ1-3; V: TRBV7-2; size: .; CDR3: ASSMDRGNTIY
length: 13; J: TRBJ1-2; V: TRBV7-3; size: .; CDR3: ASSLGDRPNYGYT
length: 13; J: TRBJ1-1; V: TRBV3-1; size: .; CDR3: ASSQESGRGTEAF
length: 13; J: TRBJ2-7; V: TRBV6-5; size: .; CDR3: ASSSLDRYSYEQY
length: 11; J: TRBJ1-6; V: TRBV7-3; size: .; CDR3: ASSPARNSPLH
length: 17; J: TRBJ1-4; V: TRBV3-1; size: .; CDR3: ASSPERRRGRSTNEKLF
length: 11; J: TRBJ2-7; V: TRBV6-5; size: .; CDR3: ASSPPNRGEQY
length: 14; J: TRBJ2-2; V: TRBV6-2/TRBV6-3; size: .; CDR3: ASSYSSGAGTGELF
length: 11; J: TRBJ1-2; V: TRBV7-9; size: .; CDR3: ASSLAASGGYT
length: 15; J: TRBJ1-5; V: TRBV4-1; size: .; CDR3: ASSQGQGGERNQPQH
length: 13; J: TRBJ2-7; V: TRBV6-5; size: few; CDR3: ASSYNDRGGYEQY
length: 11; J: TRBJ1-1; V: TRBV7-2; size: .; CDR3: ASSPPGQSEAF
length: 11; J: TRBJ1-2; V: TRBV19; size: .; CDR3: ASSIQQGGGYT
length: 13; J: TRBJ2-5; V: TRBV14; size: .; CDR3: ASSQDFHRQETQY
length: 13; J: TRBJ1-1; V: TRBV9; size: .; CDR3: ASSSHRGPNTEAF
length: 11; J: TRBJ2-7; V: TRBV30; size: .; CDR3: AWSPGATYEQY
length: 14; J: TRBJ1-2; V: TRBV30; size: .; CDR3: AWDRDREIRVYGYT
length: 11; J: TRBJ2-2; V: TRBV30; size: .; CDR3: AWEGWNTGELF
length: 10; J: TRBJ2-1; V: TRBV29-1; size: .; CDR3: SYGGGSNEQF
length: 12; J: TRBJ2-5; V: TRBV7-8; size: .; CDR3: ASSSDRYQETQY
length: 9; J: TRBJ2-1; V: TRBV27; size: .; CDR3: ASSERNEQF
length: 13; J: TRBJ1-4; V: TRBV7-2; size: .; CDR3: ASSLDRGAYEKLF
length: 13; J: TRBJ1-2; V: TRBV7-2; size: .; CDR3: ASIISTDSNYGYT
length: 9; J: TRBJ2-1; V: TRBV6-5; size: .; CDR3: ASSYLDEQF
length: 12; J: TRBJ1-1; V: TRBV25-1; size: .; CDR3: ASSELRGNTEAF
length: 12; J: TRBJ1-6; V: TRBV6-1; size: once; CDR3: ASSGTGMGSPLH
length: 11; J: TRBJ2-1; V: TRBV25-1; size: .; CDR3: ASSETGRGEQF
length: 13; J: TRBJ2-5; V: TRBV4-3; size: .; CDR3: ASSQLQGAWETQY
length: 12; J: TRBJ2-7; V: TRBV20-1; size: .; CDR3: SAIRDSDSYEQY
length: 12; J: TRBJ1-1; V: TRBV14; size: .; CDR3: ASSQVVASTEAF
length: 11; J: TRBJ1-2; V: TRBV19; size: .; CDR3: ASSTRKAGGYT
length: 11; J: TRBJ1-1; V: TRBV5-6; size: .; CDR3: ASSLASGRGAF
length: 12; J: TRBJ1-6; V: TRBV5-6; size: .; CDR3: ASSLGTRNSPLH
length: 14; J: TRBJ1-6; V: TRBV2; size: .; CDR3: ASSRDRSPYNSPLH
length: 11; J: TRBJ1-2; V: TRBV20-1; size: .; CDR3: SAREGGGDGYT
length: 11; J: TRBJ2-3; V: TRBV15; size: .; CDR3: ATSRDRTDTQY
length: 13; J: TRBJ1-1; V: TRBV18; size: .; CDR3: ASSPPDRTNTEAF
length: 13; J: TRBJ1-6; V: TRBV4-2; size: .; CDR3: ASRPQGTYNSPLH
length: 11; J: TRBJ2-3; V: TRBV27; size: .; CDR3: ASQTGSTDTQY
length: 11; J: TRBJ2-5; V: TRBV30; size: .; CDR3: AWSDSGLHTQY
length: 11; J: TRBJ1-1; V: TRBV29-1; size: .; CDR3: SGGTGSNTEAF
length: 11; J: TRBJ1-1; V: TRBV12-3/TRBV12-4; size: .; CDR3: ASSSSPARRTF
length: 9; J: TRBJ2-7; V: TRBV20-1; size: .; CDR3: SAAARGEQY
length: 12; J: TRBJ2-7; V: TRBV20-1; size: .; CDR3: SASAPGTGAEQY